Presented here are 25 T cell receptor beta chains from one specimen sequenced in a study of identical twins. In TCRdb, the 5' RACE reads were re-called with MiXCR into one record per CDR3 protein. This table holds roughly 720,000 distinct CDR3 sequences, 15% to 20% found once. This sample was also put to use in a study of T cells expressing NK-cell markers.

The sequenced sample was PBMCs. All receptors come from a woman aged 18-30 years in good health.

J is TRBJ1-5 and V is TRBV12-3 or TRBV12-4; 7 nucleotides match TRBD1. Germline trimming cut 5 bases from V and 7 bases from J; bases unmatched to any gene: 8. This CDR3 has 14 amino acids. This CDR3 is CASSPDRAEQPQHF. For the CDR3, the DNA is TGTGCCAGCAGTCCCGACAGGGCGGAACAGCCCCAGCATTTT.

The sample holds a few counts of this clonotype. The V gene is TRBV12-3 or TRBV12-4, the J gene TRBJ2-3; TRBD2 matches at 8 bases. V was pared by 0 bases and J by 13 bases, with 3 bases of the junction left unmatched. This CDR3 is built from 12 residues. The CDR3 nucleotides read TGTGCCAGCAGTTTAGCCGGGGGGGAAAAGTATTTT. This sequence encodes CASSLAGGEKYF.

This clonotype was seen a few times. V and J are TRBV5-6 and TRBJ2-1; D could derive from TRBD1 or TRBD2 (5 bases each). The CDR3 is made up of 13 amino acids. CDR1 SGHDT and CDR2 YYEEEE come from the germline V gene. The ends were cut back, 3 bases at V and 8 bases at J, with 12 bases in the middle. The chain's CDR3 is CASSSGPHDEQFF. DNA of the CDR3: TGTGCCAGCAGCTCGGGGCCTCACGATGAGCAGTTCTTC.

V and J are TRBV6-1 and TRBJ2-7, with D possibly being TRBD1 (6 bases). In germline, CDR1 is MNHNS, CDR2 SASEGT. The V gene lost 5 bases and the J gene lost 6 bases, with 14 bases spanning the gap. This CDR3 comprises 13 residues. For the CDR3, the DNA is TGTGCCAGCAGTCCACAGGGCAGAAGCGAGCAGTACTTC. Protein sequence: CASSPQGRSEQYF.

The table lists this clonotype with a few counts. The chain carries TRBV10-3 and TRBJ2-3, with 11 positions matching TRBD1. Germline V gene data show CDR1 as ENHRY and CDR2 as SYGVKD. J was trimmed by 4 bases and V by 3 bases; bases with no gene match: 3. The length of the CDR3 is 15 residues. The CDR3 region is CAISEGDRGADTQYF. The CDR3 DNA sequence: TGTGCCATCAGTGAAGGGGACAGGGGGGCAGATACGCAGTATTTT.

This rearrangement joins TRBV6-2 or TRBV6-3 to TRBJ1-1; D may be TRBD1 (6 bases). The CDR3 has 16 amino acids. Germline V lookup: CDR1 MNHEY, CDR2 SVGEGT. V gave up 0 bases and J gave up 0 bases, with 11 bases separating them. In DNA form, the CDR3 reads TGTGCCAGCAGTTACTCGGGACGGACAGTGAACACTGAAGCTTTCTTT. As protein: CASSYSGRTVNTEAFF.

This clonotype was counted only a few times. V is TRBV12-3 or TRBV12-4 and J is TRBJ1-5; D not certain. CDR3 length equals 14 residues. V lost 4 bases and J 0 bases, leaving 7 bases between the germline ends. CDR3 residues: CASSSESSNQPQHF. The CDR3 DNA is TGTGCCAGCAGTTCTGAGAGTAGCAATCAGCCCCAGCATTTT.

Only a few counts were recorded for this clonotype. A junction boundary mismatches the germline segment, possibly from a read error. The chain couples TRBV11-3 to TRBJ2-7; 9 bases are shared with TRBD1. Germline CDR1 is SGHNT and CDR2 is YENEEA. CDR3 length: 12 amino acids. The CDR3 sequence is CASSLYRDRVTF. CDR3 DNA: TGTGCCAGCAGCTTATATCGGGACAGGGTTACCTTC.

The genes are TRBV20-1 and TRBJ2-5; D gene ambiguous. The CDR3 totals 11 residues. Germline CDR1 and CDR2: DFQATT and SNEGSKA (reference sequence). Trimming left V 7 bases short and J 0 bases short, with 6 bases between. CDR3 in DNA: TGCAGTGAACGGTACCAAGAGACCCAGTACTTC. Protein product: CSERYQETQYF.

The chain couples TRBV12-3 or TRBV12-4 to TRBJ2-2; D is ambiguous. The CDR3 loop spans 14 amino acids. V shed 3 bases and J shed 7 bases, with 12 bases lying between them. CDR3 in DNA: TGTGCCAGCAGTTTCTTCCCATGGGGCGGGGAGCTGTTTTTT. This gives the protein CASSFFPWGGELFF.

The J gene is TRBJ2-5, the V gene TRBV7-2; 8 nucleotides match TRBD1. The CDR3 covers 15 residues. Looked up from germline, CDR1 is SGHTA and CDR2 is FQGNSA. J gave up 2 bases and V 3 bases, and 5 bases lay outside the gene matches. The CDR3 coding sequence is TGTGCCAGCAGCTTTAACACAGGGGGGCAAGAGACCCAGTACTTC. Its translation is CASSFNTGGQETQYF.

V is TRBV20-1 and J is TRBJ2-1, with 8 bases fitting TRBD2. The CDR3 covers 13 residues. Trimming removed 6 bases from V and 6 bases from J; junction bases left unmatched: 7. CDR1 and CDR2 (germline): DFQATT, SNEGSKA (reference sequence). CDR3 bases: TGCAGTGCACAAGCGGGAGTGCCCAATGAGCAGTTCTTC. Translated: CSAQAGVPNEQFF.

This clonotype was observed a handful of times. The chain has TRBV12-3 or TRBV12-4 and TRBJ2-5, with a tentative D call TRBD2 (5 bases). V was shortened by 6 bases and J by 8 bases, with 13 bases between the two germline ends. There are 12 residues in the CDR3. The CDR3 spells CASSERRLTQYF. In DNA, the CDR3 is TGTGCCAGCAGCGAGAGGAGGCTCACCCAGTACTTC.

The sample holds a few counts of this clonotype. V gene TRBV5-6 combines with J gene TRBJ1-3, with TRBD1 identical over 7 bases. Germline V CDR1 and CDR2: SGHDT, YYEEEE. The CDR3 is 16 amino acids. Trimming took 1 base from V and 4 from J; bases not matched to a gene: 8. DNA of the CDR3: TGTGCCAGCAGCTTGCCCCGGGACAGCTTAGGAAACACCATATATTTT. This gives the protein CASSLPRDSLGNTIYF.

This clonotype was recorded at least ten times. The rearrangement uses TRBV7-6 and TRBJ2-2; unclear D gene. V lost 1 base, J lost 1 base, and 7 bases lay in between. CDR1 and CDR2 (germline): SGHVS, FNYEAQ. The CDR3 totals 15 residues. The CDR3 DNA reads TGTGCCAGCAGCTTAGAGACCCTGAACACCGGGGAGCTGTTTTTT. Translating it yields CASSLETLNTGELFF.

The chain joins TRBV5-1 to TRBJ2-1; D could derive from TRBD1 or TRBD2 (5 bases each). The CDR3 sequence is 18 residues long. V dropped 4 bases and J dropped 2 bases, with 22 bases sitting between them. The germline V gene encodes CDR1 SGHRS and CDR2 YFSETQ. The CDR3 nucleotides read TGCGCCAGCAGCCTCCGCTTAACCAGGGAGAAAACCTACAATGAGCAGTTCTTC. Residues: CASSLRLTREKTYNEQFF.

V gene TRBV24-1 combines with J gene TRBJ2-5, with TRBD1 matching over 10 bases. The germline V gene has CDR1 KGHDR and CDR2 SFDVKD. V lost 3 bases, J lost 4 bases, and 4 bases stayed unmatched. The CDR3 runs to 15 residues. CDR3 region: CATSDGTGEGETQYF. The CDR3 DNA reads as TGTGCCACCAGTGATGGGACAGGGGAAGGAGAGACCCAGTACTTC.

This clonotype was seen only a few times. V gene TRBV5-1 combines with J gene TRBJ2-3; 12 bases are shared with TRBD2. Germline values: CDR1 SGHRS, CDR2 YFSETQ. J was trimmed by 1 base and V by 0 bases; bases with no gene match: 6. The CDR3 consists of 18 residues. CDR3 coding DNA: TGCGCCAGCAGCTTGGCCGGGACTAGCGGGCAAGGCACAGATACGCAGTATTTT. Amino acids: CASSLAGTSGQGTDTQYF.

The chain uses TRBV12-3 or TRBV12-4 and TRBJ2-7, with 9 positions matching TRBD1. The length of the CDR3 is 15 residues. The V and J ends lost 3 bases and 4 bases, in that order; junction bases with no gene match: 7. The CDR3, as DNA: TGTGCCAGCAGTTTTCCGGGACAGGGTCTTTACGAGCAGTACTTC. It encodes CASSFPGQGLYEQYF.

This clonotype was counted between two and nine times. The chain is built from TRBV9 and TRBJ1-2; D gene ambiguous. CDR1 is SGDLS, CDR2 YYNGEE, per germline. The V and J ends lost 0 bases and 4 bases respectively, with 7 bases between them. The CDR3 spans 13 residues. CDR3 in amino acids: CASSVGGSYGYTF. The CDR3 DNA follows: TGTGCCAGCAGCGTAGGGGGATCCTATGGCTACACCTTC.

The chain links TRBV10-3 to TRBJ2-7; tentative D call: TRBD2 (5 bases). The CDR3 loop spans 13 amino acids. Trimming pared 1 base from V and 5 bases from J, leaving 9 bases between. Germline V gene lookup returns CDR1 ENHRY and CDR2 SYGVKD. The CDR3 region is CAISELTSNEQYF. In nucleotides, the CDR3 is TGTGCCATCAGTGAGTTAACTAGTAACGAGCAGTACTTC.

This clonotype came up many times. The chain has TRBV7-2 and TRBJ1-3; D unresolved. The CDR3 is 12 residues long. Germline CDR1 and CDR2: SGHTA and FQGNSA. Trimming shortened V by 6 bases and J by 3 bases, and 6 bases separated the two germline ends. CDR3 in amino acids: CASSLNGNTIYF. CDR3 bases: TGTGCCAGCAGTCTTAATGGAAACACCATATATTTT.

The table lists this clonotype with a few counts. The chain couples TRBV4-3 to TRBJ2-1; D unclear. The CDR3 runs 15 residues. V shed 5 bases and J shed 0 bases, with 11 bases lying between them. CDR1 LGHNA and CDR2 YSLEER come from the germline V gene. CDR3 nucleotide sequence: TGCGCCAGCAGCGCCCGCTACCTCTCCTACAATGAGCAGTTCTTC. Amino acids: CASSARYLSYNEQFF.

This clonotype appeared a few times. This chain joins TRBV12-3 or TRBV12-4 and TRBJ2-2, with D tentatively TRBD2 (5 bases). Trimming removed 4 bases from V and 3 bases from J, with 9 bases in between. This CDR3 is built from 14 residues. The CDR3 nucleotides are TGTGCCAGCAGTTATAGGACTTACACCGGGGAGCTGTTTTTT. This codes for CASSYRTYTGELFF.

This chain uses TRBV29-1 with TRBJ2-3, with 10 bases fitting TRBD2. The CDR3 contains 16 residues. Unmatched junction bases numbered 7, after V lost 0 bases and J lost 4 bases. Germline V lookup: CDR1 SQVTM, CDR2 ANQGSEA. DNA of the CDR3: TGCAGCGTTGAAGATGAACTAGCGGGGAGGTCAGATACGCAGTATTTT. Translating it yields CSVEDELAGRSDTQYF.